This TCR beta chain was recovered during a study of T cells after yellow fever vaccination. This clonotype was observed many times. What it recognizes is unknown. Whole-study results and caveats: The secondary response was weaker, and its peak arrived faster, on day 5 versus 15. FACS-sorted repertoires could contain abundant clonotypes contaminating from the bulk population. Among primary-vaccination clones, most reappeared after the booster, at just under 98% for CD4 and roughly 88% for CD8.

A universal primer site and UMIs were added as TCR cDNA was made by 5'RACE template switching. TCRdb reprocessed the 5' RACE reads via MiXCR and lists one record per CDR3 protein. The sample shows roughly 240,000 distinct CDR3 sequences, 6.5% to 7.5% of them seen only once. Between the trimmed V and J ends, which lost 2 bases and 3 bases, there was a span of 4 bases. CDR1 is ENHRY and CDR2 is SYGVKD in the germline V gene. The CDR3 runs 13 residues. The chain carries TRBV10-3 and TRBJ2-2; D not resolved. The sample here was CD4+ T cells sorted from PBMCs, taken on the day of the yellow fever booster vaccination. The clonotype comes from a young man who received the YFV17D yellow fever vaccine. The CDR3 loop is CAISEDYTGELFF. CDR3 nucleotides: TGTGCCATCAGTGAGGACTACACCGGGGAGCTGTTTTTT.